This is a list of T cell receptor beta chains from one sample in a study of patients and donors after allogeneic stem cell transplantation. Each CDR3 protein is one row after TCRdb ran MiXCR on the RT-PCR reads. The sample yields about 150,000 distinct CDR3 sequences, 20% to 25% seen once. Material for sequencing was blood, either unsorted or a sorted T cell fraction (not recorded which). The source is a human donor who was either an allogeneic HSCT recipient or a stem cell or donor lymphocyte infusion donor (not recorded which). It is not recorded whose cells these are; they may come from a transplant donor. The CDR3 runs from the conserved cysteine through the conserved F or W. The D gene is left open where the match is weak. Clone size is given for some rows only: seen once, a few or many times, or a class if the clone is expanded.

j_call	clone_size	d_call	v_call	cdr3_nt	cdr3_aa
TRBJ2-3	few	.	TRBV4-3	TGCGCCAGCAGCCAAGGATTAGCGGTCACAGATACGCAGTATTTT	CASSQGLAVTDTQYF
TRBJ1-1	.	.	TRBV29-1	TGCAGCGTTGAAGGTCCTTCCGGTGGCAGATTGGCTGAAGCTTTCTTT	CSVEGPSGGRLAEAFF
TRBJ2-5	few	TRBD2	TRBV12-3/TRBV12-4	TGTGCCAGCAGGTTCGCTGGGAGCGGGGGGCAAGAGACCCAGTACTTC	CASRFAGSGGQETQYF
TRBJ2-1	.	.	TRBV4-1	TGCGCCAGCAGCGGGGATTCCAATGAGCAGTTCTTC	CASSGDSNEQFF
TRBJ1-2	few	TRBD1	TRBV29-1	TGCAGCGTTCGGGCAGGGGGACATGGCTACACCTTC	CSVRAGGHGYTF
TRBJ1-5	.	.	TRBV20-1	TGCAGTGCTAGACAAGCGGGGGCAAACCAGCCCCAGCATTTT	CSARQAGANQPQHF
TRBJ1-5	many	.	TRBV12-3/TRBV12-4	TGTGCCACGGCGGGACATTATAGCAATCAGCCCCAGCATTTT	CATAGHYSNQPQHF
TRBJ2-3	few	.	TRBV20-1	TGCAGTGCTAGCGTTGCGGCTAGTCCCCTTCTCACAGATACGCAGTATTTT	CSASVAASPLLTDTQYF
TRBJ1-2	many	.	TRBV12-3/TRBV12-4	TGTGCCAGCAGGGGCAGAGGAGATGGCTACACCTTC	CASRGRGDGYTF
TRBJ1-6	few	.	TRBV7-3	TGTGCCAGCAGTGACGGGAGCTGGAATTCACCCCTCCACTTT	CASSDGSWNSPLHF
TRBJ1-2	.	TRBD1	TRBV2	TGTGCCAGCCCAGTTCGAACGACAGGGGTGAGGCTCTATGGCTACACCTTC	CASPVRTTGVRLYGYTF
TRBJ2-2	.	.	TRBV18	TGTGCCAGCTCACCGGGAGTTGGGGAGCTGTTTTTT	CASSPGVGELFF
TRBJ1-1	.	.	TRBV20-1	TGCAGTGCAACGTCACAGGGGAACACTGAAGCTTTCTTT	CSATSQGNTEAFF
TRBJ1-1	many	.	TRBV12-3/TRBV12-4	TGTGCCAGCAGAAAGACTGAAGCTTTCTTT	CASRKTEAFF
TRBJ1-1	many	TRBD1	TRBV12-3/TRBV12-4	TGTGCCAGCAGCCGTAGACAGGGTAAAGGGTACGCTGAAGCTTTCTTT	CASSRRQGKGYAEAFF
TRBJ2-5	.	.	TRBV29-1	TGCAGCGCTCGACCAGTTGGAACCCAAGAGACCCAGTACTTC	CSARPVGTQETQYF
TRBJ1-1	many	.	TRBV11-2	TGTGCCAGCAGCTCCACCTTGAACACTGAAGCTTTCTTT	CASSSTLNTEAFF
TRBJ1-1	few	TRBD1	TRBV5-1	TGCGCCAGCAGCCTCGGGACAGGGTCACTCACTGAAGCTTTCTTT	CASSLGTGSLTEAFF